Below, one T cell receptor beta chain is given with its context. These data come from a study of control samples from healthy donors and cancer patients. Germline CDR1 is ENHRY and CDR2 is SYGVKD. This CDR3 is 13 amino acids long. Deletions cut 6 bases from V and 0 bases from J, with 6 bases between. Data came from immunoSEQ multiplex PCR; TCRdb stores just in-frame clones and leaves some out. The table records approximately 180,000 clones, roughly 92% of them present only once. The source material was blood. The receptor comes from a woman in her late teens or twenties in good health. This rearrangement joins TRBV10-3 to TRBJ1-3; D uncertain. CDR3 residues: CAIRVPSGNTIYF. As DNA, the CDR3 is TGTGCCATCAGAGTGCCCTCTGGAAACACCATATATTTT.